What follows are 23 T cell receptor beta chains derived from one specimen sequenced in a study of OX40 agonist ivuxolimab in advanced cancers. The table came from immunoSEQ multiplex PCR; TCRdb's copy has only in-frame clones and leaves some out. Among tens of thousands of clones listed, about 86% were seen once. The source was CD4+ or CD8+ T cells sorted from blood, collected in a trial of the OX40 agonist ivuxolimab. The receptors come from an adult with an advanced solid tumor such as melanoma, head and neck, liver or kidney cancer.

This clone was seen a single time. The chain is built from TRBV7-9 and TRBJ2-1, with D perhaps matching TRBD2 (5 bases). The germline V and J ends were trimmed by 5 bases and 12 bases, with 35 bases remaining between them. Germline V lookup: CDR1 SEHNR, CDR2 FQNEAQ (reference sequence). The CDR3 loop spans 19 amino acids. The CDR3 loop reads CASSPQAGSEGAATRVQFF. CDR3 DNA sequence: TGTGCCAGCAGCCCCCAGGCCGGTAGCGAGGGAGCGGCAACTCGGGTGCAGTTCTTC.

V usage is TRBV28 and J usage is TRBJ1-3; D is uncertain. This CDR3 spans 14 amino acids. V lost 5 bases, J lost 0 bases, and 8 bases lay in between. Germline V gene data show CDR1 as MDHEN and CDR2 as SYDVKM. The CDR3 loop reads CASSRDYSGNTIYF. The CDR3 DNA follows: TGTGCCAGCAGTCGGGATTACTCTGGAAACACCATATATTTT.

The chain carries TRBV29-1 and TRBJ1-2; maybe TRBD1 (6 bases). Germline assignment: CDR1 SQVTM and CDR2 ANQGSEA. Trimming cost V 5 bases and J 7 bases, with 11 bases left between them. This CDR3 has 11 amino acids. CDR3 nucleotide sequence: TGCAGCGTTTACAGGGACGGTGGCTACACCTTC. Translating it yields CSVYRDGGYTF. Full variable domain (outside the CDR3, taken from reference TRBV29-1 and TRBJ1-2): SAVISQKPSRDICQRGTSLTIQCQVDSQVTMMFWYRQQPGQSLTLIATANQGSEATYESGFVIDKFPISRPNLTFSTLTVSNMSPEDSSIYLCSVYRDGGYTFGSGTRLTVV.

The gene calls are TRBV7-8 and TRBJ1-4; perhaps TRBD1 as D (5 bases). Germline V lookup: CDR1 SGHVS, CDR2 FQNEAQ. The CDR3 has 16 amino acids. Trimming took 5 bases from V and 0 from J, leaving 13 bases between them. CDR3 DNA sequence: TGTGCCAGCAGCCAAACAGGCGCCCCAACTAATGAAAAACTGTTTTTT. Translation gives CASSQTGAPTNEKLFF.

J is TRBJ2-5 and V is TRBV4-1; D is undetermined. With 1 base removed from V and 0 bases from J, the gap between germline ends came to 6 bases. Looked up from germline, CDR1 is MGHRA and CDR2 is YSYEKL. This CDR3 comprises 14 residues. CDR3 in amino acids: CASSQGPYQETQYF. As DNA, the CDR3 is TGCGCCAGCAGCCAAGGTCCATACCAAGAGACCCAGTACTTC.

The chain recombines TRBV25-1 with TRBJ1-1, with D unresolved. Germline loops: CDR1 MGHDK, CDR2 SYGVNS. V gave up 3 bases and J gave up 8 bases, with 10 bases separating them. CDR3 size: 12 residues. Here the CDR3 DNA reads TGTGCCAGCAGTGACAGCCCCGGGGAAGCTTTCTTT. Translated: CASSDSPGEAFF.

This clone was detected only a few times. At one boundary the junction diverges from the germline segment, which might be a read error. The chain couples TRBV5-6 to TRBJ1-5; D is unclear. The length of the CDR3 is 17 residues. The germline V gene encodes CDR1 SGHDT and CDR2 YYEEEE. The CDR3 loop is CASSLGQAEYSNRPQHF. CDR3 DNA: TGTGCCAGCAGCTTGGGGCAGGCCGAATATAGCAATCGGCCCCAGCATTTT. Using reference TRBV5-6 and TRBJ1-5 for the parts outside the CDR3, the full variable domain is DAGVTQSPTHLIKTRGQQVTLRCSPKSGHDTVSWYQQALGQGPQFIFQYYEEEERQRGNFPDRFSGHQFPNYSSELNVNALLLGDSALYLCASSLGQAEYSNRPQHFGDGTRLSIL.

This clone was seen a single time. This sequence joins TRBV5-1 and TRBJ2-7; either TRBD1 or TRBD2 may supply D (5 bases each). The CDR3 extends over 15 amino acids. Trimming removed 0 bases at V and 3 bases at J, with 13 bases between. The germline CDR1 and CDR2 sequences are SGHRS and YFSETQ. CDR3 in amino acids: CASSLVGTVDYEQYF. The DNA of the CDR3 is TGCGCCAGCAGCTTGGTAGGGACGGTAGACTACGAGCAGTACTTC.

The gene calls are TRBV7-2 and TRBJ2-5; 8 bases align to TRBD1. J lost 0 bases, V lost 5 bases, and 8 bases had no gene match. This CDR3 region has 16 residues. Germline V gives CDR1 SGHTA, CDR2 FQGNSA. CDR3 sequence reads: CASSPWTGPNQETQYF. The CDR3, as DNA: TGTGCCAGCAGCCCGTGGACAGGGCCCAACCAAGAGACCCAGTACTTC.

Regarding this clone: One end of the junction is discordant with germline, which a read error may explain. CDR3 in amino acids: CASSQAPGLAGSSGELFF. In DNA form, the CDR3 reads TGTGCTAGCAGCCAAGCTCCGGGACTAGCGGGATCCTCCGGGGAGCTGTTTTTT. This chain uses TRBV7-7 with TRBJ2-2, with 13 bases matching TRBD2. Germline-derived CDR1 and CDR2 are SSHAT and FNYEAQ (reference sequence). CDR3 length: 18 residues.

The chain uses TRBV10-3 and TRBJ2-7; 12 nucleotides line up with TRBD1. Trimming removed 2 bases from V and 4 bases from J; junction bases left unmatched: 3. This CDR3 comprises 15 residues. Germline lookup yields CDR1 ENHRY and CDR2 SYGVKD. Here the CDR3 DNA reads TGTGCCATCAGTGAGAGGGGACAGGGGGCTTACGAGCAGTACTTC. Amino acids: CAISERGQGAYEQYF.

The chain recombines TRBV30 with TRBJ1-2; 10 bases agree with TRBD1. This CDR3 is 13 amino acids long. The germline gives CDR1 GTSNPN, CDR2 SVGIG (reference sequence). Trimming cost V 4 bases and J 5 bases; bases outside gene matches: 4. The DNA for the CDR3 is TGTGCCTGGAATCCGGGACAGGGGTATGGCTACACCTTC. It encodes CAWNPGQGYGYTF.

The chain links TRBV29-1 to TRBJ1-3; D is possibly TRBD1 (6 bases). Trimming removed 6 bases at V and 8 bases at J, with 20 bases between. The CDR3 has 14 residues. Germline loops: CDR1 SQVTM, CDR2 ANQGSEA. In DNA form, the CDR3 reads TGCAGCGTGGGACTCGGGGGGCTTCGGGACACCATATATTTT. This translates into CSVGLGGLRDTIYF.

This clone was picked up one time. The CDR3 here is CASTPYRLGQLINQPQHF. In DNA, the CDR3 is TGTGCCAGCACCCCTTATCGTTTGGGACAACTGATCAATCAGCCCCAGCATTTT. The chain joins TRBV28 to TRBJ1-5; D is possibly TRBD1 (6 bases). In germline, CDR1 is MDHEN, CDR2 SYDVKM. This CDR3 has 18 amino acids. V gave up 7 bases and J gave up 3 bases, with 25 bases separating them. Filled out from reference TRBV28 and TRBJ1-5, the complete variable domain reads DVKVTQSSRYLVKRTGEKVFLECVQDMDHENMFWYRQDPGLGLRLIYFSYDVKMKEKGDIPEGYSVSREKKERFSLILESASTNQTSMYLCASTPYRLGQLINQPQHFGDGTRLSIL.

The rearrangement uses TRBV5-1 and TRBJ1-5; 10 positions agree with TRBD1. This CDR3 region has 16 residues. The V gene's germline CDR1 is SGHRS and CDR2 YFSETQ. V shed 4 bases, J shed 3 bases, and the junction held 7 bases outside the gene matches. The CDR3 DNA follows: TGCGCCAGCAGCGCGTGGGGGACAGGGGACAATCAGCCCCAGCATTTT. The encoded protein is CASSAWGTGDNQPQHF.

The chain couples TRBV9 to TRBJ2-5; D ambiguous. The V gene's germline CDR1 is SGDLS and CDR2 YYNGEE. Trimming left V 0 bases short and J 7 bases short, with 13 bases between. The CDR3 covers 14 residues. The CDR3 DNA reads TGTGCCAGCAGCGTAGTCGAGGACCCACGGACCCAGTACTTC. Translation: CASSVVEDPRTQYF.

The CDR3 nucleotides are TGCGCCAGCAGCCAAGATGCCTACACTAGCACAGATACGCAGTATTTT. It encodes CASSQDAYTSTDTQYF. This chain joins TRBV4-1 and TRBJ2-3; D ambiguous. CDR3 length: 16 amino acids. V was trimmed by 0 bases and J by 0 bases, leaving 10 bases between them. CDR1 is MGHRA and CDR2 is YSYEKL in the germline V gene.

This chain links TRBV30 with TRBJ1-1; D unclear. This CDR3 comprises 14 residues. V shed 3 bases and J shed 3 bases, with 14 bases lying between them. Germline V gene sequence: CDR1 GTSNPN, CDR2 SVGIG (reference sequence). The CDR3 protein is CAWSDPAGDTEAFF. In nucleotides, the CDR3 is TGTGCCTGGAGCGACCCGGCCGGGGACACTGAAGCTTTCTTT.

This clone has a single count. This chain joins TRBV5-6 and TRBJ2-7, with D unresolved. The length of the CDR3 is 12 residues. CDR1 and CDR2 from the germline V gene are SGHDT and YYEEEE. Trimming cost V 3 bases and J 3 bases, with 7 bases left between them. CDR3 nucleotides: TGTGCCAGCAGCTCCGGTTTCTACGAGCAGTACTTC. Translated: CASSSGFYEQYF.

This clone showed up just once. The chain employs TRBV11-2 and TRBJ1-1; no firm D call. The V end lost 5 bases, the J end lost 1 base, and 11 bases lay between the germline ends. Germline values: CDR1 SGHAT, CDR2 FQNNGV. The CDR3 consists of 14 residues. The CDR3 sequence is CASSIGPGNTEAFF. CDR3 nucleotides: TGTGCCAGCAGCATCGGCCCGGGGAACACTGAAGCTTTCTTT.

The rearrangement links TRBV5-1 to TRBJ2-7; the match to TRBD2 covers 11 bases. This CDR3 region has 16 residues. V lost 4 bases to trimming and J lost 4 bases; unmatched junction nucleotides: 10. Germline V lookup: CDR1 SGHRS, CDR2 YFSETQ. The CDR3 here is CASSTTTIAGGYEQYF. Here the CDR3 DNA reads TGCGCCAGCAGCACTACGACTATAGCGGGAGGGTACGAGCAGTACTTC.

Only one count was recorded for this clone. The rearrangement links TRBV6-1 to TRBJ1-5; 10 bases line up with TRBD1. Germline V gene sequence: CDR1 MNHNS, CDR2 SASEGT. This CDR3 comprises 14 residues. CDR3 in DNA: TGTGCTAGCCGGGACAGGGGAGTCCGTCAGCCCCAGCATTTT. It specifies CASRDRGVRQPQHF.

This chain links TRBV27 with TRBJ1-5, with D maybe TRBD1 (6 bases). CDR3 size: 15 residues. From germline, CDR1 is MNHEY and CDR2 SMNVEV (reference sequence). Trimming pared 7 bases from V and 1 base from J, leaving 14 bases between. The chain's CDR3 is CASTPGAGSNQPQHF. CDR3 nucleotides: TGTGCCAGCACCCCGGGGGCAGGGAGCAATCAGCCCCAGCATTTT.